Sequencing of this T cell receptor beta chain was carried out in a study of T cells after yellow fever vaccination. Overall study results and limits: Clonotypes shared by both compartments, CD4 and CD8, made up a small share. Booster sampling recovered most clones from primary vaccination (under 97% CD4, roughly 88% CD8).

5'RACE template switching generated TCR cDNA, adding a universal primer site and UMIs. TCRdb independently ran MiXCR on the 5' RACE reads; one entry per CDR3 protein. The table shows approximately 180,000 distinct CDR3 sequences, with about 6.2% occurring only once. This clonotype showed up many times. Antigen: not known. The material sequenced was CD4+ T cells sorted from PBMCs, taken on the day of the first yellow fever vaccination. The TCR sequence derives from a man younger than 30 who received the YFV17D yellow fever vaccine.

Here the CDR3 reads CASSPYRNADTQYF. The CDR3 nucleotides are TGTGCCAGCTCACCCTACAGGAACGCAGATACGCAGTATTTT. The rearrangement links TRBV18 to TRBJ2-3; D possibly corresponds to TRBD1 (5 bases). This CDR3 spans 14 amino acids. Germline values: CDR1 KGHSH, CDR2 LQKENI. V lost 3 bases, J lost 4 bases, and 11 bases lay in between.